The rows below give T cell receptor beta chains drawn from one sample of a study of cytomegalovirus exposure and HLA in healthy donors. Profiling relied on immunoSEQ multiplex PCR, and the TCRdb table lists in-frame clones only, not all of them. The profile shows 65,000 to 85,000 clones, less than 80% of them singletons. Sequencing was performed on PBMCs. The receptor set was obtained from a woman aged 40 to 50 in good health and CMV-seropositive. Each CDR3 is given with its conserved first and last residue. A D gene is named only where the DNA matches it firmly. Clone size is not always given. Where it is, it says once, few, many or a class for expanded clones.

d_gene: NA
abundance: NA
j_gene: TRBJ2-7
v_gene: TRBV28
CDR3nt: TGTGCCAGCAGTTTCCTATACGAGCAGTACTTC
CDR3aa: CASSFLYEQYF

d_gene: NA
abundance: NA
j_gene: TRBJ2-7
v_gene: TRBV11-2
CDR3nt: TGTGCCAGCAGCCTCGACACCAATTACGAGCAGTACTTC
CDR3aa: CASSLDTNYEQYF

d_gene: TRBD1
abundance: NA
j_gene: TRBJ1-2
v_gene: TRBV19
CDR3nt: TGTGCCAGTAGTGTCTCCGCCGTGGACAGGGGATTTGGCTACACCTTC
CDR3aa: CASSVSAVDRGFGYTF

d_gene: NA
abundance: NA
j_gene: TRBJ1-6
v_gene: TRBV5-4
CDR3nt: TGTGCCAGCAGCCCAGGGGAGTCACCCCTCCACTTT
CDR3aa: CASSPGESPLHF

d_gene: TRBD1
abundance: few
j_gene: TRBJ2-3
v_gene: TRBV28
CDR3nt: TGTGCCAGCAGTTTACTGGTTTTCCGACAGGGTCGCACAGATACGCAGTATTTT
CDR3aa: CASSLLVFRQGRTDTQYF

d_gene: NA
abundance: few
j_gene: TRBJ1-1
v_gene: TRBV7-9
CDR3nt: TGTGCCACCGGGTGGTTTGGGACTGAAGCTTTCTTT
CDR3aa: CATGWFGTEAFF

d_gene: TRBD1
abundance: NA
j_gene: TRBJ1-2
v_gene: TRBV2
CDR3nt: TGTGCCACGACAGGGTACGATTATGGCTACACCTTC
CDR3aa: CATTGYDYGYTF

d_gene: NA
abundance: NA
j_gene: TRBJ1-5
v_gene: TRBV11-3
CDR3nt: TGTGCCAGCAGCTTAGGACAGCCTAGCAATCAGCCCCAGCATTTT
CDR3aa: CASSLGQPSNQPQHF

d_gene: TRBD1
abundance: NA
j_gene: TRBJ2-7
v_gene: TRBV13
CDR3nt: TGTGCCAGCAGCCGCACAGGGGAAAGTACCTACGAGCAGTACTTC
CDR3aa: CASSRTGESTYEQYF

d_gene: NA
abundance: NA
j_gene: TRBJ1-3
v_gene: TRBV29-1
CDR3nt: TGCAGCGTTGAAGCCAGGGGTGGAAACACCATATATTTT
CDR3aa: CSVEARGGNTIYF

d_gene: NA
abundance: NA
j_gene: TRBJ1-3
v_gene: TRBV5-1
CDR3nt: TGCGCCAGCAGTTCACAGGGTACTGGAAACACCATATATTTT
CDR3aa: CASSSQGTGNTIYF

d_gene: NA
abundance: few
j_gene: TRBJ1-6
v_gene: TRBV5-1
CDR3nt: TGCGCCAGCAGCTTGGGACAGGTGGTTAATTCACCCCTCCACTTT
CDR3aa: CASSLGQVVNSPLHF

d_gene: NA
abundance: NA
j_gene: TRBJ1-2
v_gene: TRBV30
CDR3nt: TGTGCCTGGAGTGTTTCAGGTGTGCGCGGCTACACCTTC
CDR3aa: CAWSVSGVRGYTF

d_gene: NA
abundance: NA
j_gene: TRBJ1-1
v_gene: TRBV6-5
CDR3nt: TGTGCCAGCAGTTACTTTGGCAGGGCAAACACTGAAGCTTTCTTT
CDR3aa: CASSYFGRANTEAFF

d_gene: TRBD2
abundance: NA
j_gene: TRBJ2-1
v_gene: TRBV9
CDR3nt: TGTGCCAGCAGCGTAACTCCGACAGATAGCGGGGTCTATGAGCAGTTCTTC
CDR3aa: CASSVTPTDSGVYEQFF

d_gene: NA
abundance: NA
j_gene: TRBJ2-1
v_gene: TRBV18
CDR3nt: TGTGCCAGCTCACCTCGACGATTAAAGGACAGCCTCTACAATGAGCAGTTCTTC
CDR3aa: CASSPRRLKDSLYNEQFF

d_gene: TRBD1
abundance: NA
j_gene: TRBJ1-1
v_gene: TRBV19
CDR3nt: TGTGCCAGTAGTTTTAGGACAGGATTGAACACTGAAGCTTTCTTT
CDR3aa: CASSFRTGLNTEAFF

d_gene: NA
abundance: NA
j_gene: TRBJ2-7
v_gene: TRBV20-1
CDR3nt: TGCAGGCCAGCGTGGGGGGACGAGCAGTACTTC
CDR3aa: CRPAWGDEQYF

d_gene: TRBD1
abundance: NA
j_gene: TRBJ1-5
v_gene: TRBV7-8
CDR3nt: TGTGCCAGCAGCTGGACAGGGGGCAACCAGCCCCAGCATTTT
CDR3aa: CASSWTGGNQPQHF

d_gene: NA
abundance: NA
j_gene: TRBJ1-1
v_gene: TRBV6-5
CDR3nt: TGTGCCAGCAGTGAAACGGAGGAACTTGAAGCTTTCTTT
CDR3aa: CASSETEELEAFF

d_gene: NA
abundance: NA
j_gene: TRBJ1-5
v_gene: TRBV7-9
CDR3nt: TGTGCCAGCAGCGCGACGGAGAGCAATCAGCCCCAGCATTTT
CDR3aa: CASSATESNQPQHF

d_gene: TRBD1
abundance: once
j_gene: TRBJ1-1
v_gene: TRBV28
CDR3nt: TGTGCCACTTGTGAGGAGACAGGGTTTACTGAAGCTTTCTTT
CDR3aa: CATCEETGFTEAFF

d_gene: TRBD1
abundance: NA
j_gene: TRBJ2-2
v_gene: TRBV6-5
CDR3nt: TGTGCCAGCAGTGACTCACAGGGGGCCGGGGAGCTGTTTTTT
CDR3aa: CASSDSQGAGELFF

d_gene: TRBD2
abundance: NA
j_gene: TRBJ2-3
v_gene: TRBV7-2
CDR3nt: TGTGCCAGCAGCTGGGGACTAGCGGTGAAGGGAGATACGCAGTATTTT
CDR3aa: CASSWGLAVKGDTQYF

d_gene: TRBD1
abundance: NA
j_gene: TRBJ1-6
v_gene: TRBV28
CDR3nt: TGTGCCAGTACGGGGGGGGACAGGGGTTCACCCCTCCACTTT
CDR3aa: CASTGGDRGSPLHF

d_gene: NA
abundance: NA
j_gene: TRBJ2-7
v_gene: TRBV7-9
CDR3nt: TGTGCCAGCAGCTCCCCTCAGGGCGGAAGGAGCTCCTACGAGCAGTACTTC
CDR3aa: CASSSPQGGRSSYEQYF

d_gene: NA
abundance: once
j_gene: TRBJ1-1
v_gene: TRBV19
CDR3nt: TGTGCCAGTAGTTCCGACGGGGAGGCTGAAGCTTTCTTT
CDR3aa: CASSSDGEAEAFF

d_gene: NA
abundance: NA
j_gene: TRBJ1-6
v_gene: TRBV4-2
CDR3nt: TGTGCCAGCAGCCAAGATAGGGGGGGGCCGGGTTCCCTCCACTTT
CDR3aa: CASSQDRGGPGSLHF